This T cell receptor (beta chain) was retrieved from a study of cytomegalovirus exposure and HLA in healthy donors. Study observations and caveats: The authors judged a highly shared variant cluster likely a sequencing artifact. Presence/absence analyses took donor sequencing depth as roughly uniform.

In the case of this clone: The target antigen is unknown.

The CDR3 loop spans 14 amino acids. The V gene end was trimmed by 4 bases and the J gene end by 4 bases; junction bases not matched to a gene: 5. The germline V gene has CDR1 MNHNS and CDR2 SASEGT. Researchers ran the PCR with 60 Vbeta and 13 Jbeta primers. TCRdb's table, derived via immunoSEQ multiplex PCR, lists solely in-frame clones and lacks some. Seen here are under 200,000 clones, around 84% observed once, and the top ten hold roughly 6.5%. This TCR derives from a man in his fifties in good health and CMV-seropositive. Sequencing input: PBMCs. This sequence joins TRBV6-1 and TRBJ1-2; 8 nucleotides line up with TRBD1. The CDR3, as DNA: TGTGCCAGCAGTGGCAGGGGGCTCGGCTATGGCTACACCTTC. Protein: CASSGRGLGYGYTF.